This note documents a single T cell receptor beta chain sequence. TCRdb itself ran the 5' RACE reads through MiXCR, one entry per CDR3 protein. The sample lists fewer than 450,000 distinct CDR3 sequences, around 21% occurring once. The data derive from a study of T-cell memory formation after mild COVID-19. Sample: PBMCs or a T cell subset sorted from them (not recorded which). The receptor was isolated from an adult woman who had mild COVID-19 (a few samples of this study predate the infection). Cell type and time point are not known.

The CDR3 protein is CASSFTIGTEAFF. The CDR3 nucleotides are TGTGCCAGCAGCTTTACGATTGGCACTGAAGCTTTCTTT. The chain uses TRBV7-9 and TRBJ1-1; D not certain. The CDR3 extends over 13 amino acids. CDR1 SEHNR and CDR2 FQNEAQ come from the germline V gene (reference sequence). V dropped 3 bases and J dropped 4 bases, with 9 bases sitting between them. Filled out from reference TRBV7-9 and TRBJ1-1, the complete variable domain reads DTGVSQNPRHKITKRGQNVTFRCDPISEHNRLYWYRQTLGQGPEFLTYFQNEAQLEKSRLLSDRFSAERPKGSFSTLEIQRTEQGDSAMYLCASSFTIGTEAFFGQGTRLTVV.